The source of this T cell receptor (beta chain) is a study of T cells in Graves' hyperthyroidism and ophthalmopathy (dated by TCRdb to the late 2010s). Notes on the research overall: Peripheral blood was sampled at the time of initial diagnosis, prior to any treatment. An independent validation cohort of under 20 hyperthyroidism patients and approximately 15 patients who later progressed to ophthalmopathy tested prospective prediction of ophthalmopathy. After sampling, hyperthyroidism patients received methimazole starting at 30 mg daily, and ophthalmopathy patients received high-dose intravenous methylprednisolone. The study also compared thyroid tissue and blood T-cell repertoires from roughly 6 Graves' hyperthyroidism patients. TCR Vbeta CDR3 sequencing of 120 to 150 peripheral blood samples (over 40 ophthalmopathy, 75 or so hyperthyroidism and some 17 progressor patients) is reported in the paper. To identify TCR V-J signatures that set the groups apart, the researchers used a discovery cohort of 100 patients, made up of 43 with Graves' ophthalmopathy and around 58 with stable Graves' hyperthyroidism. For training and testing, the roughly 100 patients in the discovery cohort were randomly divided in a 7:3 ratio. Here is what the overall study found, with its caveats: No statistical method was used to fix the sample size in advance, and group allocation was not hidden from the investigators. A model built on a 13 V-J signature distinguished ophthalmopathy from stable hyperthyroidism, reaching roughly 88% sensitivity and about 81% specificity in cross-validation and 80%/75% in testing. During validation, the model predicted progression to ophthalmopathy a median of about 6.5 months ahead of onset, with roughly 65% sensitivity and 72% to 80% specificity. Most expanded thyroid clonotypes (frequency above 0.001) were also detected in blood, a finding suggesting that blood repertoires may reflect thyroid immune responses.

Hyperthyroidism patients were aged 18 to 65 years and newly diagnosed, with disease duration of less than 2 months. Any patient with an uncontrolled infection, another autoimmune disease, pregnancy or lactation was excluded. Diagnoses were based on clinical symptoms, serum thyroxine and TRAb, thyroid ultrasound and orbital computed tomography. For progressor patients, blood was drawn at the first diagnosis of hyperthyroidism, before any ophthalmopathy symptoms had appeared. PBMCs were separated from approximately 10 ml of fresh peripheral blood using Ficoll-Paque density gradient centrifugation. Progressor patients were first diagnosed with Graves' hyperthyroidism and then developed ophthalmopathy during follow-up. Total RNA was extracted using Trizol reagent, and RNA quality was assessed on an Agilent 2100 Bioanalyzer. Amplification of TCR beta CDR3 regions was carried out from RNA transcripts. The first round of RT-PCR for the TCR CDR3 was performed with the HTBI primer set and the Qiagen OneStep RT-PCR kit. The libraries were constructed in a second round of multiplex PCR and then size-selected and purified. Paired-end sequencing of the libraries was performed with 100 bp reads on an Illumina HiSeq2000. On the authors' methods: SOAPnuke was used to process the raw data, removing reads that contained adapters or uncalled bases, had a mean Phred below 15, or lacked an exact match to the constant primer or identifier. High-quality paired reads were merged using COPE v1.2.5, and each unique nucleotide sequence was defined as a clonotype. Clonotypes were aligned to IMGT TRBV, TRBD and TRBJ reference segments using MiTCR v1.1. Only V-J combinations with frequency above 0.0001, covering about 99% of repertoires, were analysed. The TCS score was defined as the ratio of F50 (clonal expansion) to E x V (chaos), calculated using BLOSUM62-based TCRdist between CDR3 peptides within each V-J. Welch's t-statistics and random forest reduced 514 V-J features to 10 to 15, which were used in a naive Bayes classifier (R e1071). Using fastp at Q25 and MiXCR, TCRdb reprocessed the public reads and kept productive beta chains. CDR3 protein duplicates are merged, each entry listing the most common genes and DNA. None of the V and J calls come from the authors' own analysis; TCRdb made them. In this sample the table shows a few hundred thousand distinct CDR3 sequences, 15% to 19% of which occur a single time. The top ten hold about a quarter of the sample.

This clonotype has ten or more counts. The specificity of this receptor is unknown. Per-nucleotide qualities are absent, and no much larger clonotype sits a single base away. The cysteine opens and the phenylalanine closes a CDR3 of 13 amino acids. CDR3 DNA is the only sequence kept; it has 39 bases, read in frame from the first base. V and J are truncated by 3 bases and 7 bases respectively, leaving an intervening sequence of 10 bases. The germline V gene specifies MDHEN as CDR1 and SYDVKM as CDR2. Specimen: blood. The chain links TRBV28 with TRBJ1-5; TRBD1 could be the D gene, as 6 bases match. The source is a woman aged 18-30 years with Graves' hyperthyroidism that later progressed to Graves' ophthalmopathy. The CDR3 loop reads CASSFRGRQPQHF. The DNA sequence is TGTGCCAGCAGTTTCCGGGGGCGGCAGCCCCAGCATTTT.